Listed below are T cell receptor beta chains from one sample, sequenced in a study of beta chain features in type 1 diabetes. Method: immunoSEQ multiplex PCR; TCRdb's copy keeps in-frame clones and lacks some. The sample gives hundreds of thousands of clones, more than 11% of which show up once; roughly 0.04% is in the top ten. Material: naive CD4+ T cells from blood. These receptors all stem from a man aged 30-40 years in good health. Each CDR3 is given with its conserved first and last residue. The D gene is left open where the match is weak. Only some rows state a clone size, as once, few, many or a class for expanded clones.

abundance,d_gene,v_gene,j_gene,CDR3nt,CDR3aa
many,-,TRBV2,TRBJ2-5,TGTGCCAGCAGTGACCTGTCGACCCAGTACTTC,CASSDLSTQYF
-,-,TRBV4-3,TRBJ1-4,TGCGCCAGCAGCCGGGGGGACGTGAATGAAAAACTGTTTTTT,CASSRGDVNEKLFF
few,TRBD1,TRBV7-6,TRBJ2-5,TGTGCCAGCAGCCCCCAGACAGGGTCATTTCGGGAGACCCAGTACTTC,CASSPQTGSFRETQYF
few,-,TRBV27,TRBJ1-4,TGTGCCAGCAGTAAGTGGGGGCTGGATGAAAAACTGTTTTTT,CASSKWGLDEKLFF
-,-,TRBV7-7,TRBJ2-5,TGTGCTAGCAGCCTGGGGGACTTAACCCAAGAGACCCAGTACTTC,CASSLGDLTQETQYF
-,TRBD1,TRBV15,TRBJ2-7,TGTGCCACCAGCAGGGCCGACAGGGCGCCTTACGAGCAGTACTTC,CATSRADRAPYEQYF
few,-,TRBV7-9,TRBJ2-5,TGTGCCAGCAGCTCCTTCGGACCTGAGGAAGAGACCCAGTACTTC,CASSSFGPEEETQYF
few,-,TRBV6-1,TRBJ1-5,TGTGCCAGCAGTGGGGTAGGGGAGCAGCCCCAGCATTTT,CASSGVGEQPQHF
-,-,TRBV27,TRBJ2-2,TGTGCCAGCAGTCGGTCCTTTATGGCCGGGGAGCTGTTTTTT,CASSRSFMAGELFF
-,TRBD1,TRBV5-1,TRBJ1-5,TGCGCCAGCAGTCGGACAGGGGGTAGCAATCAGCCCCAGCATTTT,CASSRTGGSNQPQHF
-,-,TRBV5-6,TRBJ2-5,TGTGCCAGCAGCTTGGCCGAGCGGCTCTTCACCGAACGAGAGACCCAGTACTTC,CASSLAERLFTERETQYF
-,-,TRBV30,TRBJ2-1,TGTGCCTGGAGTTGGGATACCCCTTACAATGAGCAGTTCTTC,CAWSWDTPYNEQFF
-,-,TRBV14,TRBJ2-2,TGTGCCAGCAGCCAAGATGTTACTAGTCTTGACACCGGGGAGCTGTTTTTT,CASSQDVTSLDTGELFF
few,-,TRBV30,TRBJ1-2,TGTGCATGGAGGATCAGAAACTATGGCTACACCTTC,CAWRIRNYGYTF
-,TRBD1,TRBV6-1,TRBJ1-2,TGTGCCAGCAGTCGGGACAGGGATTATGGCTACACCTTC,CASSRDRDYGYTF
-,TRBD1,TRBV10-3,TRBJ2-3,TGTGCCATCAGCGGGACAGGCGCTTCAGATACGCAGTATTTT,CAISGTGASDTQYF
-,-,TRBV18,TRBJ1-1,TGTGCCAGCTCACCAGAAGGACTGAACACTGAAGCTTTCTTT,CASSPEGLNTEAFF
-,-,TRBV6-5,TRBJ1-1,TGTGCCAGCAGTTACTCAGGCAGCCCGAACACTGAAGCTTTCTTT,CASSYSGSPNTEAFF
-,-,TRBV2,TRBJ2-3,TGTGCCAGCCAAATAGCGGGACAGGGAGATACGCAGTATTTT,CASQIAGQGDTQYF
few,-,TRBV19,TRBJ1-1,TGTGCCAGTAGTATAACCGCAGGAGGGAACACTGAAGCTTTCTTT,CASSITAGGNTEAFF
-,TRBD1,TRBV6-5,TRBJ2-3,TGTGCCAGCAGGGGGACAGGGAGTACAGATACGCAGTATTTT,CASRGTGSTDTQYF
few,TRBD1,TRBV4-1,TRBJ2-4,TGCGCCAGCAGCCATGGACAGGACCTAGCCAAAAACATTCAGTACTTC,CASSHGQDLAKNIQYF
few,-,TRBV4-1,TRBJ1-3,TGCGCCAGCAGCCTCTACTATAGCGGCACCATATATTTT,CASSLYYSGTIYF
-,-,TRBV6-6,TRBJ2-1,TGTGCCAGCAGTTATGGCGGCTACAATGAGCAGTTCTTC,CASSYGGYNEQFF
-,TRBD1,TRBV15,TRBJ1-4,TGTGCCACCAGCGGGGACCGGGACAGCTTAAATGAAAAACTGTTTTTT,CATSGDRDSLNEKLFF
few,-,TRBV7-2,TRBJ2-6,TGTGCCAGCAGCTTGGGTACTGGGGCCAACGTCCTGACTTTC,CASSLGTGANVLTF
-,-,TRBV6-6,TRBJ2-3,TGTGCCAGCAGTGGCGGTAGCACAGATACGCAGTATTTT,CASSGGSTDTQYF
-,-,TRBV14,TRBJ2-2,TGTGCCAGCAGCCCGCGGGACACCGGGGAGCTGTTTTTT,CASSPRDTGELFF
-,-,TRBV4-3,TRBJ2-3,TGCGCCAGCAGCCCAAGGGGCAAAACAGATACGCAGTATTTT,CASSPRGKTDTQYF